Listed here are 12 T cell receptor beta chains from one sample, sequenced in a study of blood T cell repertoires in COVID-19. Some clones are missing from TCRdb's copy, which holds only in-frame ones; the method was immunoSEQ multiplex PCR. The sample holds roughly 170,000 clones, just under 85% seen once. Sequences were obtained from peripheral blood. Receptors were obtained from a middle-aged man who had recovered from COVID-19.

This clone showed up just once. The chain recombines TRBV13 with TRBJ2-1, with TRBD2 matching over 9 bases. Germline CDR1 and CDR2: PRHDT and FYEKMQ (reference sequence). Losses at the gene ends were 5 bases for V and 2 bases for J; bases not matched to a gene: 4. The CDR3 spans 15 residues. The CDR3 bases are TGTGCCAGCAGCACTCGGACTAGCGCCTACAATGAGCAGTTCTTC. Protein product: CASSTRTSAYNEQFF.

V gene TRBV2 combines with J gene TRBJ1-1, with D uncertain. Germline V gene data show CDR1 as SNHLY and CDR2 as FYNNEI. The CDR3 spans 11 residues. Between the trimmed V and J ends, which lost 5 bases and 3 bases, there was a span of 4 bases. CDR3 residues: CASSRDTEAFF. The CDR3 coding sequence is TGTGCCAGCAGTCGAGACACTGAAGCTTTCTTT.

This clone was seen a single time. The rearrangement links TRBV6-6 to TRBJ1-5; D is unclear. Germline CDR1 and CDR2: MNHNY and SVGAGI (reference sequence). Trimming stripped 4 bases from V and 2 bases from J, with 6 bases between. The CDR3 is made up of 13 amino acids. This chain's CDR3 is CASSSPGNQPQHF. CDR3 nucleotide sequence: TGTGCCAGCAGTTCCCCCGGCAATCAGCCCCAGCATTTT.

The V gene is TRBV7-9, the J gene TRBJ1-1; D gene ambiguous. V was trimmed by 5 bases and J by 1 base, leaving 8 bases between them. The CDR3 covers 13 residues. Germline CDR1 and CDR2: SEHNR and FQNEAQ (reference sequence). The CDR3 spells CASSTYPNTEAFF. The CDR3 nucleotides read TGTGCCAGCAGCACTTACCCGAACACTGAAGCTTTCTTT.

V gene TRBV5-1 combines with J gene TRBJ2-1, with 11 bases fitting TRBD2. The CDR3 consists of 17 residues. V lost 4 bases and J lost 7; bases outside the gene matches: 13. The germline V gene has CDR1 SGHRS and CDR2 YFSETQ. In nucleotides, the CDR3 is TGCGCCAGCAGCGTCTCCGGACTAGCGGGCGCATTAAATGAGCAGTTCTTC. It encodes CASSVSGLAGALNEQFF. Variable domain in full (rest from reference TRBV5-1 and TRBJ2-1): KAGVTQTPRYLIKTRGQQVTLSCSPISGHRSVSWYQQTPGQGLQFLFEYFSETQRNKGNFPGRFSGRQFSNSRSEMNVSTLELGDSALYLCASSVSGLAGALNEQFFGPGTRLTVL.

The chain has TRBV24-1 and TRBJ2-5; 8 bases align to TRBD1. The germline CDR1 and CDR2 sequences are KGHDR and SFDVKD. The ends lost 9 bases at V and 3 bases at J; junction bases unmatched: 2. This CDR3 region has 12 residues. CDR3 sequence reads: CATGQGEETQYF. In nucleotides, the CDR3 is TGTGCCACCGGACAGGGAGAAGAGACCCAGTACTTC.

The V and J genes are TRBV28 and TRBJ2-1; TRBD2 matches at 8 bases. Germline CDR1 reads MDHEN; CDR2 reads SYDVKM. This CDR3 has 15 amino acids. Trimming at V came to 6 bases and at J to 2 bases, leaving 6 bases not matched to a gene. CDR3 amino acids: CASSVQRGTYNEQFF. CDR3 DNA sequence: TGTGCCAGCAGCGTCCAGCGGGGGACCTACAATGAGCAGTTCTTC.

The chain carries TRBV18 and TRBJ1-5, with D perhaps TRBD1 (6 bases). The germline V and J ends were trimmed by 2 bases and 2 bases, with 10 bases remaining between them. This CDR3 is 15 amino acids long. The germline CDR1 and CDR2 sequences are KGHSH and LQKENI. CDR3 region: CASSPGAGGNQPQHF. The CDR3, as DNA: TGTGCCAGCTCACCAGGAGCAGGGGGCAATCAGCCCCAGCATTTT.

V usage is TRBV4-2 and J usage is TRBJ2-3, with 8 bases that match TRBD2. This CDR3 is built from 15 residues. Germline CDR1 LGHNA, CDR2 YNFKEQ. J lost 4 bases, V lost 7 bases, and 10 bases had no gene match. The DNA of the CDR3 is TGTGCCAGCAAGGGAACGGGGGGGCCGGCAGATACGCAGTATTTT. This sequence encodes CASKGTGGPADTQYF.

This clone was detected once. The chain joins TRBV25-1 to TRBJ2-2, with D tentatively TRBD2 (6 bases). Germline V gene sequence: CDR1 MGHDK, CDR2 SYGVNS. The ends were cut back, 5 bases at V and 7 bases at J, with 11 bases in the middle. The CDR3 has 13 amino acids. CDR3 sequence: CASSLGDFGELFF. DNA for the CDR3: TGTGCCAGCAGTTTGGGGGACTTCGGGGAGCTGTTTTTT. The variable domain in full, with the rest retrieved from reference TRBV25-1 and TRBJ2-2, is EADIYQTPRYLVIGTGKKITLECSQTMGHDKMYWYQQDPGMELHLIHYSYGVNSTEKGDLSSESTVSRIRTEHFPLTLESARPSHTSQYLCASSLGDFGELFFGEGSRLTVL.

The chain employs TRBV28 and TRBJ2-3; TRBD1 matches 7 bases. This CDR3 spans 15 amino acids. Unmatched junction bases numbered 8, after V lost 6 bases and J lost 2 bases. The germline V gene encodes CDR1 MDHEN and CDR2 SYDVKM. The CDR3 reads CASRPRDRHTDTQYF. DNA for the CDR3: TGTGCCAGCAGACCCCGGGACAGACACACAGATACGCAGTATTTT. Full variable domain (rest looked up from reference TRBV28 and TRBJ2-3): DVKVTQSSRYLVKRTGEKVFLECVQDMDHENMFWYRQDPGLGLRLIYFSYDVKMKEKGDIPEGYSVSREKKERFSLILESASTNQTSMYLCASRPRDRHTDTQYFGPGTRLTVL.

Concerning this clone: A junction end diverges from the germline sequence, so it may reflect a read error. J is TRBJ2-5 and V is TRBV7-7; D possibly corresponds to TRBD2 (7 bases). Germline V gene lookup returns CDR1 SSHAT and CDR2 FNYEAQ (reference sequence). The CDR3 has 15 amino acids. The CDR3 protein is CASSLEGGALETQYF. Here the CDR3 DNA reads TGTGCTAGCAGCTTAGAGGGGGGGGCCCTGGAGACCCAGTACTTC.